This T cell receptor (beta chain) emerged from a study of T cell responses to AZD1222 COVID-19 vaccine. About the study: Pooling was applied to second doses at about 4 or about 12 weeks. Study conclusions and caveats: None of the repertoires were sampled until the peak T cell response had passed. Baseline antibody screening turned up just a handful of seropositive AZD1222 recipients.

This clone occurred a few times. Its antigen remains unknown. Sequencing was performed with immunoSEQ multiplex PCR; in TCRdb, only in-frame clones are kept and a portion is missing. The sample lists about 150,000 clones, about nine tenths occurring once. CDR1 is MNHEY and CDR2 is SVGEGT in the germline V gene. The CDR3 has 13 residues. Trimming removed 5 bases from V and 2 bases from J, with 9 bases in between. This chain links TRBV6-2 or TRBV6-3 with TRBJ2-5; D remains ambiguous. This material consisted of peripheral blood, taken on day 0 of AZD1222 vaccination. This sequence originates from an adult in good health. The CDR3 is CASSRQEQETQYF. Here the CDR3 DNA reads TGTGCCAGCAGTAGGCAGGAACAAGAGACCCAGTACTTC.